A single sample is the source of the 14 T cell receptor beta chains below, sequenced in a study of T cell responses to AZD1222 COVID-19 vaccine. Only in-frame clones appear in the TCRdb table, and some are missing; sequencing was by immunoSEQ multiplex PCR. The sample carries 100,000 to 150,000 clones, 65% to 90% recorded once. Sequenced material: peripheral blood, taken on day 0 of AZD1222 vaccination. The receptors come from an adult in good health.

For the CDR3, the DNA is TGTGCCAGCAGTTTAGGGGGGCGCGTCGAGCAGTACTTC. As protein: CASSLGGRVEQYF. The chain combines TRBV28 with TRBJ2-7; D might be TRBD1 or TRBD2, each matching 6 bases. CDR3 size: 13 residues. Germline V gives CDR1 MDHEN, CDR2 SYDVKM. V dropped 2 bases and J dropped 6 bases, with 11 bases sitting between them.

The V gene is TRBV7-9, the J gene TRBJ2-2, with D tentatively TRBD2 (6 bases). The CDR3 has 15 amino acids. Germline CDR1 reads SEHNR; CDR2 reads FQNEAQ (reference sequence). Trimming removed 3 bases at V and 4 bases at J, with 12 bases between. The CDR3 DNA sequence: TGTGCCAGCAGCTTCGGGACTCCGGGCACCGGGGAGCTGTTTTTT. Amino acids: CASSFGTPGTGELFF.

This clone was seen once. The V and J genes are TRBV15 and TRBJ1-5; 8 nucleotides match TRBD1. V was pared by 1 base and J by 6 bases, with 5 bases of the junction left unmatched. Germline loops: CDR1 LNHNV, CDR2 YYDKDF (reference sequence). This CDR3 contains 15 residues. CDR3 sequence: CATSRGDRGGQPQHF. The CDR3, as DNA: TGTGCCACCAGCAGAGGCGACAGGGGAGGTCAGCCCCAGCATTTT.

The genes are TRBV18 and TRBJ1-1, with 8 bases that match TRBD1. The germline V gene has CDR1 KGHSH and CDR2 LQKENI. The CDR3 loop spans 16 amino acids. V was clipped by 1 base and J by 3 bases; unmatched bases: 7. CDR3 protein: CASSPRPTGVDTEAFF. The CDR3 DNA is TGTGCCAGCTCACCACGTCCGACAGGGGTTGACACTGAAGCTTTCTTT.

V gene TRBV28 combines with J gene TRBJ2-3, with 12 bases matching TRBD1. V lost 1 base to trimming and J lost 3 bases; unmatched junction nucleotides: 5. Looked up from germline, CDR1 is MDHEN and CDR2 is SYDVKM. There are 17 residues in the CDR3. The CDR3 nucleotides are TGTGCCAGCAGTTTATATGGGACAGGGGGCTTTACAGATACGCAGTATTTT. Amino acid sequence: CASSLYGTGGFTDTQYF.

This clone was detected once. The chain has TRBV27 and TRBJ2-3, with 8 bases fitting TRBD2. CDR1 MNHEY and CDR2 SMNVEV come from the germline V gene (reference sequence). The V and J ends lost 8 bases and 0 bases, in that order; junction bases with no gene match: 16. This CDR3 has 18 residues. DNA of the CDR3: TGTGCCAGCTGTCAGGAATGGGCGGGGGGCCCTAGCACAGATACGCAGTATTTT. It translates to CASCQEWAGGPSTDTQYF.

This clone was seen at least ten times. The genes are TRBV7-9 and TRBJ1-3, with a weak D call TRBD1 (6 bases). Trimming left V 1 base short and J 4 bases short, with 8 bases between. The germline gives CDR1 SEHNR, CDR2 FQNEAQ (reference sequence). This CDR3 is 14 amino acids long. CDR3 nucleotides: TGTGCCAGCAGCTTAGGACAGGCAGGAAACACCATATATTTT. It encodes CASSLGQAGNTIYF.

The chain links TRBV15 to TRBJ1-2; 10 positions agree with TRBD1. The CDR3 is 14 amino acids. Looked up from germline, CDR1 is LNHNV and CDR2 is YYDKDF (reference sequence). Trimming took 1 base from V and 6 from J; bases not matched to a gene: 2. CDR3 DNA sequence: TGTGCCACCAGCAGAGCAGGACAGGGGGATGGCTACACCTTC. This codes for CATSRAGQGDGYTF.

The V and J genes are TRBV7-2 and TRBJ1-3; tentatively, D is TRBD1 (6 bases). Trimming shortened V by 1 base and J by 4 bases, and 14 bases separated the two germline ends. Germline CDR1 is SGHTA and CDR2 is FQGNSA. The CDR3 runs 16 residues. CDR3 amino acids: CASSLDNRVWGNTIYF. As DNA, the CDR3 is TGTGCCAGCAGCTTAGACAACAGGGTCTGGGGAAACACCATATATTTT.

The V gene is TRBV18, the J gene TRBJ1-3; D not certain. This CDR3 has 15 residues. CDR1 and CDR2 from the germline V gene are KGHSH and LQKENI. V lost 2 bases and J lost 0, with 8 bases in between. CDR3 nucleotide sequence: TGTGCCAGCTCACCAGGGGTCGTCTCTGGAAACACCATATATTTT. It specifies CASSPGVVSGNTIYF. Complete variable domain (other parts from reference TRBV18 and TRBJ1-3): NAGVMQNPRHLVRRRGQEARLRCSPMKGHSHVYWYRQLPEEGLKFMVYLQKENIIDESGMPKERFSAEFPKEGPSILRIQQVVRGDSAAYFCASSPGVVSGNTIYFGEGSWLTVV.

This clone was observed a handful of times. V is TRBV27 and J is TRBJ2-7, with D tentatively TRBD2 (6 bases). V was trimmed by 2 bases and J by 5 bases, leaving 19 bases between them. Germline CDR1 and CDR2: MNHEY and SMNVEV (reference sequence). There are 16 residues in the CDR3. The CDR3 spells CASSLDLRDVYHEQYF. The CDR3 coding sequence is TGTGCCAGCAGTTTAGATTTGCGGGACGTATACCACGAGCAGTACTTC.

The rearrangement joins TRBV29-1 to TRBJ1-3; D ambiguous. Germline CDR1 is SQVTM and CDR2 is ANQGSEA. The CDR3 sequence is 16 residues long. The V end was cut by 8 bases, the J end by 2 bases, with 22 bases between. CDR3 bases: TGCAGCTTCTCAGGAGGAGGCCCGCAAACTGGAAACACCATATATTTT. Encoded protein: CSFSGGGPQTGNTIYF.

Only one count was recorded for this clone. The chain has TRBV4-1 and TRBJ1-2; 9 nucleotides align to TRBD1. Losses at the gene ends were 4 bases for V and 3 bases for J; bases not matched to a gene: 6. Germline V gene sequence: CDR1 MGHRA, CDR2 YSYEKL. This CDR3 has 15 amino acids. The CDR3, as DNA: TGCGCCAGCAGCCTCGGGACAGGGCCCGACTATGGCTACACCTTC. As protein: CASSLGTGPDYGYTF.

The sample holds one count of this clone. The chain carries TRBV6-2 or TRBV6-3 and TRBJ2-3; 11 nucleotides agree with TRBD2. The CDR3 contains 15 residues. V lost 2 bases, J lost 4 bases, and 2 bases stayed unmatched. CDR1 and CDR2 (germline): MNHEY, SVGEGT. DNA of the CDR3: TGTGCCAGCAGTTACGGGACTAGCGGTGCAGATACGCAGTATTTT. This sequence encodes CASSYGTSGADTQYF.